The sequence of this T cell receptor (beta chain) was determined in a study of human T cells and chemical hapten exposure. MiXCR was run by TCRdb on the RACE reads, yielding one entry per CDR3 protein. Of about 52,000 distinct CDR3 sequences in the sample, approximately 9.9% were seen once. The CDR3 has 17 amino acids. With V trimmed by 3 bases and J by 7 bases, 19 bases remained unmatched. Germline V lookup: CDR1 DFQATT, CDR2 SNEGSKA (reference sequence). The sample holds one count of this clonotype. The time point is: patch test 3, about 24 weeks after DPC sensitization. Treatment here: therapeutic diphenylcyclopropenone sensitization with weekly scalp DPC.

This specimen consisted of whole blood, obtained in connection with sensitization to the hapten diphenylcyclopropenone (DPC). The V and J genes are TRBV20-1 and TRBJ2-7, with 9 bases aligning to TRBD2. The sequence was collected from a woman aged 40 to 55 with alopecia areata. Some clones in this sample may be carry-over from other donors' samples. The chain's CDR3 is CSARPLPPGGGAWEQYF. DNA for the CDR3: TGCAGTGCTAGGCCCCTACCCCCTGGCGGGGGGGCGTGGGAGCAGTACTTC.